The 28 T cell receptor beta chains below were found in one sample sequenced in a study of T cell changes during pregnancy in multiple sclerosis. Generated by immunoSEQ multiplex PCR, the TCRdb table keeps only in-frame clones and is missing some. The repertoire includes tens of thousands of clones, around 94% of them detected once, and 0.99% sits in the top ten. This material consisted of peripheral blood, taken in the second trimester of pregnancy. These receptors all stem from a female donor in good health, enrolled as a control in a pregnancy study.

The chain recombines TRBV4-1 with TRBJ2-7; 8 positions match TRBD1. Looked up from germline, CDR1 is MGHRA and CDR2 is YSYEKL. This CDR3 has 15 amino acids. The trim removed 1 base at V and 2 bases at J, leaving 4 bases unmatched. CDR3 sequence (DNA): TGCGCCAGCAGCCAAGGACAGGGGATCCCCTACGAGCAGTACTTC. Amino acids: CASSQGQGIPYEQYF.

The chain joins TRBV5-1 to TRBJ1-5; 10 nucleotides match TRBD1. J gave up 6 bases and V 4 bases, and 7 bases lay outside the gene matches. The germline CDR1 and CDR2 sequences are SGHRS and YFSETQ. The CDR3 is 15 amino acids. The CDR3 spells CASSPTGGNFQPQHF. As DNA, the CDR3 is TGCGCCAGCAGCCCGACAGGGGGCAATTTTCAGCCCCAGCATTTT.

The chain recombines TRBV28 with TRBJ1-5; possible D gene TRBD1, 6 bases. Germline loops: CDR1 MDHEN, CDR2 SYDVKM. This CDR3 is built from 13 residues. Trimming pared 5 bases from V and 5 bases from J, leaving 10 bases between. The CDR3: CASSPDRYQPQHF. As DNA, the CDR3 is TGTGCCAGCAGTCCGGACAGATATCAGCCCCAGCATTTT.

The chain joins TRBV28 to TRBJ2-7; perhaps TRBD2 as D (6 bases). This CDR3 has 13 amino acids. In germline, CDR1 is MDHEN, CDR2 SYDVKM. The V and J ends lost 7 bases and 0 bases respectively, with 10 bases between them. The CDR3 nucleotides are TGTGCCAGCACCCGGGACTCCTCCTACGAGCAGTACTTC. It specifies CASTRDSSYEQYF.

This sequence joins TRBV29-1 and TRBJ2-2, with a weak D call TRBD2 (5 bases). V was shortened by 4 bases and J by 5 bases, with 11 bases between the two germline ends. This CDR3 has 13 residues. Germline assignment: CDR1 SQVTM and CDR2 ANQGSEA. In DNA form, the CDR3 reads TGCAGCGTTGGTCGGGGTAGTACCGGGGAGCTGTTTTTT. Its translation: CSVGRGSTGELFF.

The rearrangement links TRBV10-3 to TRBJ1-5; possible D gene TRBD1, 5 bases. Germline V lookup: CDR1 ENHRY, CDR2 SYGVKD. Trimming left V 3 bases short and J 2 bases short, with 5 bases between. This CDR3 spans 13 amino acids. In nucleotides, the CDR3 is TGTGCCATCAGTGAACAGGGCAATCAGCCCCAGCATTTT. Translation: CAISEQGNQPQHF.

The chain has TRBV9 and TRBJ2-3, with D perhaps matching TRBD2 (6 bases). The germline CDR1 and CDR2 sequences are SGDLS and YYNGEE. The CDR3 is made up of 15 amino acids. The V end was cut by 4 bases, the J end by 6 bases, with 18 bases between. The CDR3 region is CASSQDPGRGDTQYF. The CDR3 DNA reads as TGTGCCAGCAGCCAAGATCCCGGACGGGGGGATACGCAGTATTTT.

This rearrangement joins TRBV7-9 to TRBJ2-7, with 14 positions matching TRBD2. J was trimmed by 6 bases and V by 1 base; bases with no gene match: 2. From germline, CDR1 is SEHNR and CDR2 FQNEAQ (reference sequence). The CDR3 sequence is 15 residues long. CDR3 sequence: CASSLGGLAGGEQYF. The DNA of the CDR3 is TGTGCCAGCAGCTTAGGAGGACTAGCGGGAGGCGAGCAGTACTTC.

The V call is TRBV19, the J call TRBJ1-3; tentative D call: TRBD1 (5 bases). CDR3 length: 15 residues. The V and J ends lost 9 bases and 1 base respectively, with 16 bases between them. Looked up from germline, CDR1 is LNHDA and CDR2 is SQIVND (reference sequence). The CDR3 spells CASTAAGQSGNTIYF. The CDR3 DNA reads as TGTGCCAGCACCGCGGCAGGACAATCTGGAAACACCATATATTTT.

This chain links TRBV10-3 with TRBJ2-5; TRBD2 matches 7 bases. J was trimmed by 1 base and V by 4 bases; bases with no gene match: 6. The CDR3 has 15 amino acids. Looked up from germline, CDR1 is ENHRY and CDR2 is SYGVKD. CDR3 sequence: CAISGQGGGQETQYF. The CDR3, as DNA: TGTGCCATCAGTGGGCAGGGCGGGGGCCAAGAGACCCAGTACTTC.

J is TRBJ2-2 and V is TRBV4-1, with 9 bases matching TRBD1. The CDR3 covers 12 residues. V gave up 6 bases and J gave up 8 bases; unmatched junction bases: 1. The germline V gene encodes CDR1 MGHRA and CDR2 YSYEKL. The CDR3 loop is CASRDRGGELFF. In DNA, the CDR3 is TGCGCCAGCAGGGACAGGGGAGGGGAGCTGTTTTTT.

The chain carries TRBV28 and TRBJ2-7; the match to TRBD1 covers 7 bases. The J segment lost 4 bases and the V segment lost 4 bases, leaving 10 bases of the junction unmatched. CDR1 is MDHEN and CDR2 is SYDVKM in the germline V gene. This CDR3 is built from 15 residues. The CDR3 nucleotides read TGTGCCAGCAGTTCCTACAGGGGCGGTTGGTACGAGCAGTACTTC. The encoded protein is CASSSYRGGWYEQYF. The full variable domain, completed using reference TRBV28 and TRBJ2-7, is DVKVTQSSRYLVKRTGEKVFLECVQDMDHENMFWYRQDPGLGLRLIYFSYDVKMKEKGDIPEGYSVSREKKERFSLILESASTNQTSMYLCASSSYRGGWYEQYFGPGTRLTVT.

The rearrangement links TRBV11-3 to TRBJ1-1; a weak D match, TRBD1 (6 bases). The germline V gene has CDR1 SGHNT and CDR2 YENEEA. V shed 5 bases and J shed 1 base, with 20 bases lying between them. This CDR3 region has 17 residues. The CDR3 region has the DNA TGTGCCAGCAGCAACATGGGGCAGGTAGGGGGGAACACTGAAGCTTTCTTT. Encoded protein: CASSNMGQVGGNTEAFF.

The chain has TRBV11-2 and TRBJ2-5; tentative D call: TRBD2 (6 bases). The CDR3 is 15 residues long. In germline, CDR1 is SGHAT, CDR2 FQNNGV. The V gene lost 1 base and the J gene lost 4 bases, with 13 bases spanning the gap. Written as DNA, the CDR3 is TGTGCCAGCAGCTTAGGTGGCGGGGTGGGAGAGACCCAGTACTTC. Translation gives CASSLGGGVGETQYF.

This chain connects TRBV2 to TRBJ1-5; D may be TRBD1 (5 bases). The CDR3 sequence is 15 residues long. V lost 7 bases and J lost 0, with 13 bases in between. CDR1 is SNHLY and CDR2 is FYNNEI in the germline V gene. CDR3 DNA sequence: TGTGCCAGCACCGCGACAGCATATAGCAATCAGCCCCAGCATTTT. Its translation is CASTATAYSNQPQHF.

The CDR3 sequence is CASLPQGASKTQYF. The CDR3 DNA sequence: TGCGCCAGCCTTCCCCAGGGGGCGTCGAAGACCCAGTACTTC. V gene TRBV10-1 combines with J gene TRBJ2-5; 8 bases fit TRBD1. The CDR3 is 14 residues long. The trim removed 8 bases at V and 6 bases at J, leaving 11 bases unmatched. CDR1 and CDR2 from the germline V gene are WNHNN and SYGVQD (reference sequence).

The table lists this clone with a count of one. The genes are TRBV19 and TRBJ2-2, with TRBD2 as a possible D gene (5 bases). Germline CDR1 reads LNHDA; CDR2 reads SQIVND (reference sequence). There are 15 residues in the CDR3. Trimming removed 3 bases from V and 4 bases from J, with 12 bases in between. CDR3: CASSIPLGGTGELFF. As DNA, the CDR3 is TGTGCCAGTAGTATCCCACTAGGAGGCACCGGGGAGCTGTTTTTT.

The chain links TRBV28 to TRBJ1-1; 9 bases line up with TRBD1. Germline V gene sequence: CDR1 MDHEN, CDR2 SYDVKM. The CDR3 totals 13 residues. The V and J ends lost 8 bases and 5 bases, in that order; junction bases with no gene match: 6. The chain's CDR3 is CASRMTGGTEAFF. The CDR3 coding sequence is TGTGCCAGCCGGATGACAGGGGGTACTGAAGCTTTCTTT.

V gene TRBV28 combines with J gene TRBJ1-5; no firm D call. Trimming removed 7 bases from V and 2 bases from J, with 21 bases in between. In germline, CDR1 is MDHEN, CDR2 SYDVKM. The CDR3 loop spans 17 amino acids. CDR3 sequence (DNA): TGTGCCAGCAAAGGCCCGCGGGCCCTCGGTGGCAATCAGCCCCAGCATTTT. Residues: CASKGPRALGGNQPQHF.

This clone is a singleton in its sample. This chain uses TRBV6-5 with TRBJ2-2; D remains ambiguous. V lost 5 bases and J lost 5, with 12 bases in between. Germline values: CDR1 MNHEY, CDR2 SVGAGI. CDR3 length: 14 amino acids. The CDR3 DNA sequence: TGTGCCAGCAGTCACCCTACTTCAACCGGGGAGCTGTTTTTT. It translates to CASSHPTSTGELFF.

The rearrangement joins TRBV4-1 to TRBJ1-1, with 8 bases fitting TRBD1. CDR3 length equals 15 residues. Germline CDR1 reads MGHRA; CDR2 reads YSYEKL. V gave up 7 bases and J gave up 0 bases; unmatched junction bases: 7. CDR3 sequence: CASTRQGNMNTEAFF. The DNA for the CDR3 is TGCGCCAGCACCCGACAGGGGAACATGAACACTGAAGCTTTCTTT.

This clone was picked up one time. V gene TRBV4-1 combines with J gene TRBJ1-1; tentative D call: TRBD1 (5 bases). V was trimmed by 3 bases and J by 5 bases, leaving 16 bases between them. This CDR3 is built from 15 residues. Germline loops: CDR1 MGHRA, CDR2 YSYEKL. The DNA of the CDR3 is TGCGCCAGCAGCCAGGCTGACGGGGGGGGTACTGAAGCTTTCTTT. Translation gives CASSQADGGGTEAFF.

The chain has TRBV7-2 and TRBJ2-1; 7 bases fit TRBD2. The CDR3 consists of 12 residues. With 5 bases clipped from V and 12 bases from J, the junction kept 7 bases outside the gene matches. Germline assignment: CDR1 SGHTA and CDR2 FQGNSA. Here the CDR3 DNA reads TGTGCCAGCAGCCTCGGACTAGAATTGCAGTTCTTC. Protein: CASSLGLELQFF.

The chain recombines TRBV28 with TRBJ2-7; 7 nucleotides line up with TRBD1. Germline trimming cut 4 bases from V and 0 bases from J; bases unmatched to any gene: 0. The germline CDR1 and CDR2 sequences are MDHEN and SYDVKM. The CDR3 is made up of 13 amino acids. DNA for the CDR3: TGTGCCAGCAGTTGGGACAGCTCCTACGAGCAGTACTTC. It codes for CASSWDSSYEQYF.

The V call is TRBV5-1, the J call TRBJ2-5, with TRBD2 identical over 10 bases. This CDR3 comprises 17 residues. Germline V lookup: CDR1 SGHRS, CDR2 YFSETQ. The V segment lost 2 bases and the J segment 5 bases; nucleotides outside the gene matches: 12. Here the CDR3 DNA reads TGCGCCAGCAGCTTCACTAGCGGGATCGGGGCCGGGGAGACCCAGTACTTC. Its translation: CASSFTSGIGAGETQYF.

The chain combines TRBV4-1 with TRBJ1-2; D possibly corresponds to TRBD1 (6 bases). This CDR3 contains 15 residues. V dropped 0 bases and J dropped 7 bases, with 15 bases sitting between them. Per the germline V gene, CDR1 is MGHRA and CDR2 is YSYEKL. CDR3 amino acids: CASSQDRGGARGYTF. The CDR3 DNA sequence: TGCGCCAGCAGCCAAGATCGAGGGGGGGCGCGTGGCTACACCTTC.

V usage is TRBV2 and J usage is TRBJ1-3; 7 bases align to TRBD1. The ends lost 6 bases at V and 0 bases at J; junction bases unmatched: 2. Germline lookup yields CDR1 SNHLY and CDR2 FYNNEI. The CDR3 has 14 residues. CDR3 residues: CASRDRLSGNTIYF. The CDR3 nucleotides read TGTGCCAGCAGGGACAGGCTCTCTGGAAACACCATATATTTT. Looking up the rest from reference TRBV2 and TRBJ1-3 gives the full variable domain: EPEVTQTPSHQVTQMGQEVILRCVPISNHLYFYWYRQILGQKVEFLVSFYNNEISEKSEIFDDQFSVERPDGSNFTLKIRSTKLEDSAMYFCASRDRLSGNTIYFGEGSWLTVV.

The V and J genes are TRBV11-2 and TRBJ1-3; D is unclear. The V end was cut by 11 bases, the J end by 3 bases, with 14 bases between. Germline loops: CDR1 SGHAT, CDR2 FQNNGV. There are 13 residues in the CDR3. CDR3 nucleotides: TGTGCCTCCGGAGGGAGACGTGGAAACACCATATATTTT. Its protein product is CASGGRRGNTIYF.